Below, one TCR beta chain is given with its context. There is no known antigen for this receptor. One base away there is no much larger clone; base qualities are not given. The sample is drawn from a study of shared clonotypes between healthy human individuals (dated by TCRdb to the early 2020s). About the study as a whole: A couple of women and a few men aged 18 to 49 years were included in the cohort. For each donor, CD4 naive and CD4 memory were each run on three plates, CD8 naive on two plates, and CD8 memory on one plate. The study deeply sequenced blood TCR repertoires of about 5 healthy adults to estimate repertoire size and the extent of clonotype sharing between individuals. To increase sequencing depth and limit assay-specific biases, TCR repertoire library preparation and sequencing were carried out by different laboratories using diverse techniques. Per donor, leukapheresis produced somewhere between about 0.9 and 9 billion PBMCs. General study outcomes and caveats: Naive subsets generally had larger estimated clonotype richness than memory subsets did. Because the study included only a small number of donors, the genetic and exposure-history diversity represented was limited. Sampling was restricted to blood, and TCR repertoires in tissues likely differ from the TCR repertoires found in blood. Higher generation probabilities were observed for clonotypes shared by all four sorted-subset donors than for non-shared clonotypes. Rarefaction of sorted-subset datasets indicated incomplete sequencing despite the large sequencing depth. When several donors were compared, the shared fraction of clonotypes was about 5% for naive CD4, around 3.6% for naive CD8, roughly 2.5% for memory CD4, and less than 0.5% for memory CD8. Pairwise subsampling led to the expectation that sequencing depth would affect the degree of clonotype sharing among donors.

The donors were healthy, HIV-negative adults who had no recently reported acute infections or vaccinations. Only Caucasian adults living in Nashville, Tennessee, USA were represented among the donors. CD4+ T cells were enriched by magnetic negative selection; naive cells were then positively selected on CD45RA, and the negative fraction formed the memory subset. Blood was obtained by leukapheresis, after which PBMCs were separated by Ficoll-Histopaque density gradient centrifugation and cryopreserved in liquid nitrogen vapor phase. Analytical flow cytometry was used to check the purity and quantity of every magnetically sorted T cell population. Each sorted fraction had its genomic DNA isolated and then quantified by UV absorbance on a Nanodrop 2000c. The germline V gene gives CDR1 as SGHRS and CDR2 as YFSETQ. From its cysteine to its phenylalanine, the CDR3 spans 13 amino acids. Only the CDR3 DNA stays, 39 bases, in frame from base 1. V is clipped by 0 bases and J by 6 bases, and the sequence between their germline boundaries is 9 bases long.

Using the deep immunoSEQ assay, TCR CDR3 regions were amplified from genomic DNA by multiplex PCR. For each cell subset, the extracted genomic DNA was distributed evenly across all wells of several immunoSEQ 96-well plates, and each plate served as one replicate. For sorted subsets, approximately 190 ng of genomic DNA, equivalent to 30,000 or so T cell genomes, went into each replicate PCR. Purified libraries were quantified with a Qubit 3.0 fluorometer, sized on a Bioanalyzer 2100, and re-quantified with the KAPA Library Quantification kit. Each immunoSEQ 96-well plate was sequenced on its own single-read 150-cycle Illumina NextSeq 550 flow cell. The paper's data handling went like this. The immunoSEQ output contained only junctional sequences without quality scores, so filtering could not match that applied to full-length reads. Sequences were annotated with PyIR, a Python wrapper for IgBLAST v1.9, and V/J genes and CDR3 were assigned using IMGT germline references. Reads were removed for weak V/J assignments (E-value above 1e-6), missing CDR3, stop codons, out-of-frame junctions, or ambiguous translated residues. A V3J clonotype was defined by an identical inferred V gene, J gene, and CDR3 amino acid sequence. To compute the percentage overlap between repertoires, the number of shared unique clonotypes was divided by the size of the smaller repertoire. Repertoire richness was assessed with RTK rarefaction, the Chao1 estimator, and Recon v2.1 estimates of unobserved clonotypes. For all TCRbeta clonotypes obtained by the gDNA method from four donors, generation probabilities were computed with OLGA. As stored in TCRdb, this immuneACCESS dataset retains in-frame rearrangements with V and J assigned. A fraction of the clones does not appear; measured against another copy, unresolved V genes explain less than half of the discrepancy, and the remainder lacks a known reason. Clonal size and the V and J genes are those of that table, whereas D and trimming came from the DNA. Within this sample are some 2,000,000 clones, with roughly 96% of them counted one time only. The ten largest clones capture more than 0.1% of the sample.

The sequence was obtained from a man aged 18 to 30 in good health. Sequences were obtained from naive CD4+ T cells sorted from blood. Reading the label with the study, this specimen's cell subset or site is: CD45RA+ positively selected. The V and J genes are TRBV5-1 and TRBJ1-1, with the identity of the D gene unclear. At the DNA level, the sequence is TGCGCCAGCAGCTTGGTGGTAGGCCCTGAAGCTTTCTTT. Its coded protein is CASSLVVGPEAFF.